This T cell receptor beta chain derives from a study of blood T cell repertoires in COVID-19. Sequencing used immunoSEQ multiplex PCR; TCRdb keeps in-frame clones, though not all of them. The table records some 300,000 clones, approximately 86% of them present only once. J lost 2 bases, V lost 4 bases, and 7 bases had no gene match. This CDR3 spans 15 amino acids. Germline V gene sequence: CDR1 SGHRS, CDR2 YFSETQ. V is TRBV5-1 and J is TRBJ1-2, with 8 bases matching TRBD1. Input material: peripheral blood. This receptor was identified in a man between 65 and 85 years old with acute or convalescent COVID-19. The CDR3 nucleotides read TGCGCCAGCAGCCCCAGACAGGGGACGAACTATGGCTACACCTTC. Its protein is CASSPRQGTNYGYTF.